This T cell receptor beta chain was recorded in a study of identical twins. The study's findings and limits: The more abundant beta clonotypes in cord blood had fewer insertions, and memory repertoires did not show this. Surplus twin overlap in beta out-of-frame sequences was less pronounced.

This clonotype was seen many times. Its antigen is not identified. The trim removed 3 bases at V and 2 bases at J, leaving 2 bases unmatched. Germline-derived CDR1 and CDR2 are SGHRS and YFSETQ. The CDR3 runs 15 residues. MiXCR, run by TCRdb on the 5' RACE reads, gives a single entry per CDR3 protein. The sample records approximately 600,000 distinct CDR3 sequences, roughly 7.1% being singletons. There were only healthy Caucasians among the donors. This same sample was also taken into another study, of yellow fever vaccine responses in identical twins. That paper notes: Twins reportedly appeared to share part of their vaccine T cell response while keeping part individual.

This TCR was recovered from a woman in her late teens or twenties in good health. What was sequenced was PBMCs. J is TRBJ2-6 and V is TRBV5-1, with 7 positions matching TRBD1. The CDR3: CASSSDRAGANVLTF. CDR3 DNA sequence: TGCGCCAGCAGCTCTGACAGGGCTGGGGCCAACGTCCTGACTTTC.